Each of the 15 T cell receptor beta chains below was sequenced from the same sample in a study of T cells in Graves' hyperthyroidism and ophthalmopathy. TCR beta CDR3 region amplification was performed from RNA transcripts. With the HTBI primer set, the TCR CDR3 went through a first round of RT-PCR. TCRdb re-analysed the multiplex PCR reads in MiXCR, keeping a single row per CDR3 protein. Counted here are about 400,000 distinct CDR3 sequences, under 15% occurring once; the ten biggest clones make up over 25%. The sample was blood. The receptors originated from a woman in her 30s with Graves' hyperthyroidism.

This clonotype was observed at least ten times. The chain links TRBV28 to TRBJ2-3; D is undetermined. The germline V and J ends were trimmed by 5 bases and 2 bases, with 14 bases remaining between them. Germline V gives CDR1 MDHEN, CDR2 SYDVKM. CDR3 length: 15 residues. The chain's CDR3 is CASSPPDKLTDTQYF. The CDR3 DNA is TGTGCCAGCAGTCCCCCTGACAAACTCACAGATACGCAGTATTTT.

The chain combines TRBV9 with TRBJ2-1, with a possible D match to TRBD1 (5 bases). V lost 0 bases and J lost 0, with 10 bases in between. The CDR3 totals 16 residues. The germline CDR1 and CDR2 sequences are SGDLS and YYNGEE. The CDR3 protein is CASSVATGLSYNEQFF. The CDR3 coding sequence is TGTGCCAGCAGCGTAGCTACAGGCCTCTCCTACAATGAGCAGTTCTTC. Drawing the rest from reference TRBV9 and TRBJ2-1, the complete variable domain is DSGVTQTPKHLITATGQRVTLRCSPRSGDLSVYWYQQSLDQGLQFLIQYYNGEERAKGNILERFSAQQFPDLHSELNLSSLELGDSALYFCASSVATGLSYNEQFFGPGTRLTVL.

This clonotype was counted between two and nine times. The chain uses TRBV15 and TRBJ1-2, with a weak D call TRBD1 (5 bases). CDR3 length: 17 residues. Trimming took off 3 bases at V and 5 bases at J, with 22 bases between the two ends. CDR1 is LNHNV and CDR2 is YYDKDF in the germline V gene (reference sequence). In DNA, the CDR3 is TGTGCCACCAGCAGGGTTTCTCAGAAGCGCGGGGGATATGGCTACACCTTC. Amino acids: CATSRVSQKRGGYGYTF.

This clonotype was observed a few times. The rearrangement joins TRBV19 to TRBJ2-1, with TRBD2 identical over 8 bases. J was trimmed by 6 bases and V by 2 bases; bases with no gene match: 9. Germline V gene data show CDR1 as LNHDA and CDR2 as SQIVND (reference sequence). The CDR3 consists of 16 residues. CDR3 in DNA: TGTGCCAGTAGTATACGGAGCGGGAGTCTCGGCAATGAGCAGTTCTTC. The encoded protein is CASSIRSGSLGNEQFF.

This clonotype was detected ten times or more. The J gene is TRBJ1-1, the V gene TRBV27; TRBD1 might be the D (5 bases). The germline CDR1 and CDR2 sequences are MNHEY and SMNVEV (reference sequence). Between the trimmed V and J ends, which lost 6 bases and 5 bases, there was a span of 16 bases. The CDR3 has 14 amino acids. The CDR3 sequence is CASSKGEHGTEAFF. The DNA of the CDR3 is TGTGCCAGCAGCAAAGGGGAGCATGGGACTGAAGCTTTCTTT.

This chain uses TRBV7-9 with TRBJ2-7; D remains ambiguous. CDR1 is SEHNR, CDR2 FQNEAQ, per germline (reference sequence). V lost 5 bases and J 9 bases, leaving 20 bases between the germline ends. CDR3 length: 14 amino acids. The CDR3 spells CASSPSSSQAPQYF. The CDR3 nucleotides are TGTGCCAGCAGCCCATCCAGCTCCCAAGCTCCGCAGTACTTC.

The rearrangement uses TRBV2 and TRBJ2-7, with D possibly TRBD2 on 7 matching bases. From germline, CDR1 is SNHLY and CDR2 FYNNEI. Trimming removed 2 bases from V and 6 bases from J, with 20 bases in between. The CDR3 extends over 16 amino acids. CDR3 residues: CASSETRGRGSPEQYF. In nucleotides, the CDR3 is TGTGCCAGCAGTGAAACGCGAGGGAGGGGGTCCCCCGAGCAGTACTTC.

This clonotype was seen a handful of times. The genes are TRBV5-8 and TRBJ2-7; D may be TRBD1 (6 bases). The V and J ends lost 5 bases and 3 bases respectively, with 15 bases between them. The CDR3 contains 14 residues. The germline gives CDR1 SGHTS, CDR2 YDEGEE. The chain's CDR3 is CASRGRDIYYEQYF. CDR3 nucleotides: TGTGCCAGCAGGGGACGGGACATTTACTACGAGCAGTACTTC.

This clonotype has ten or more counts. The chain recombines TRBV3-1 with TRBJ2-1, with 9 bases matching TRBD2. Germline V gives CDR1 LGHDT, CDR2 YNNKEL (reference sequence). V gave up 0 bases and J gave up 9 bases; unmatched junction bases: 12. This CDR3 has 17 residues. Here the CDR3 DNA reads TGTGCCAGCAGCCAAGAAGGTGTTAGCGGGAGTTTTGCTGAGCAGTTCTTC. This translates into CASSQEGVSGSFAEQFF.

This clonotype was seen ten or more times. The chain recombines TRBV18 with TRBJ2-7, with D perhaps matching TRBD1 (6 bases). The CDR3 covers 14 residues. The germline gives CDR1 KGHSH, CDR2 LQKENI. V gave up 4 bases and J gave up 2 bases, with 12 bases separating them. CDR3: CASSQTGLAYEQYF. The CDR3 coding sequence is TGTGCCAGCTCACAAACAGGGCTCGCCTACGAGCAGTACTTC.

This clonotype appeared a few times. The genes are TRBV12-5 and TRBJ2-1; D not certain. The CDR3 has 12 residues. Germline assignment: CDR1 LGHNT and CDR2 FRNRAP. Trimming shortened V by 2 bases and J by 8 bases, and 7 bases separated the two germline ends. The CDR3 protein is CASGLNSDEQFF. The DNA of the CDR3 is TGTGCTAGTGGTTTGAACTCGGATGAGCAGTTCTTC. Full variable domain (remainder filled in from reference TRBV12-5 and TRBJ2-1): DARVTQTPRHKVTEMGQEVTMRCQPILGHNTVFWYRQTMMQGLELLAYFRNRAPLDDSGMPKDRFSAEMPDATLATLKIQPSEPRDSAVYFCASGLNSDEQFFGPGTRLTVL.

This clonotype was seen ten or more times. The rearrangement uses TRBV11-2 and TRBJ2-3; perhaps TRBD1 as D (5 bases). Per the germline V gene, CDR1 is SGHAT and CDR2 is FQNNGV. The CDR3 has 16 amino acids. Trimming pared 0 bases from V and 2 bases from J, leaving 12 bases between. The CDR3 DNA reads TGTGCCAGCAGCTTAGAGATTGCAGGGTACACAGATACGCAGTATTTT. Protein: CASSLEIAGYTDTQYF.

This clonotype was counted between two and nine times. DNA of the CDR3: TGCAGTGCTAGTTGGTTAAGTAACTATGGCTACACCTTC. Residues: CSASWLSNYGYTF. The V call is TRBV20-1, the J call TRBJ1-2, with D unresolved. The ends were cut back, 3 bases at V and 1 base at J, with 9 bases in the middle. Germline CDR1 and CDR2: DFQATT and SNEGSKA (reference sequence). This CDR3 region has 13 residues.

The chain links TRBV20-1 to TRBJ2-4; D remains unclear. V was trimmed by 6 bases and J by 0 bases, leaving 18 bases between them. Germline loops: CDR1 DFQATT, CDR2 SNEGSKA (reference sequence). This CDR3 is built from 16 residues. The CDR3 protein is CSAPPAAAKAKNIQYF. The CDR3 DNA reads TGCAGTGCCCCCCCCGCCGCGGCAAAAGCCAAAAACATTCAGTACTTC.

Many counts were recorded for this clonotype. The rearrangement joins TRBV20-1 to TRBJ1-2; 9 nucleotides align to TRBD1. This CDR3 has 13 amino acids. V gave up 1 base and J gave up 8 bases; unmatched junction bases: 5. Germline values: CDR1 DFQATT, CDR2 SNEGSKA (reference sequence). CDR3 DNA: TGCAGTGCTAGAGTCACAGGGGGCTTCGGCTACACCTTC. This sequence encodes CSARVTGGFGYTF.